A selection of T cell receptor beta chains follows, all from one sample in a study of blood T cells in healthy people across ages. A single record per CDR3 protein comes from TCRdb applying MiXCR to the 5' RACE reads. The sample shows hundreds of thousands of distinct CDR3 sequences, roughly 21% of them seen only once. The sequenced sample consisted of blood. Receptor source: a man between 65 and 80 years old in good health. The CDR3 runs from the conserved cysteine through the conserved F or W. The order of the fields is CDR3 length, clone size, D gene, J gene, V gene, CDR3 DNA, CDR3 protein. The D gene is left open where the match is weak. Clone size is stated in some rows and not others, as once, few, many or a class when expanded.

length: 12
size: -
D: -
J: TRBJ2-7
V: TRBV6-2/TRBV6-3
DNA: TGTGCCAGCGGTAGGAGTACCTACGAGCAGTACTTC
CDR3: CASGRSTYEQYF

length: 13
size: -
D: -
J: TRBJ2-7
V: TRBV20-1
DNA: TGCAGTGCCCGGGATCCGAGGGGATACGAGCAGTACTTC
CDR3: CSARDPRGYEQYF

length: 15
size: -
D: TRBD1
J: TRBJ1-4
V: TRBV2
DNA: TGTGCCAGCAGGAGGACAGGAGCAACTAATGAAAAACTGTTTTTT
CDR3: CASRRTGATNEKLFF

length: 14
size: -
D: TRBD2
J: TRBJ2-7
V: TRBV20-1
DNA: TGCAGTGCTAGTAGTAGCGGGAGCTCCTACGAGCAGTACTTC
CDR3: CSASSSGSSYEQYF

length: 14
size: few
D: -
J: TRBJ2-1
V: TRBV5-1
DNA: TGCGCCAGCAGCTTGGATACAGAAGACAATGAGCAGTTCTTC
CDR3: CASSLDTEDNEQFF

length: 13
size: -
D: TRBD1
J: TRBJ2-1
V: TRBV2
DNA: TGTGCCAGCAAGAGGATGAAGGGGGCCGAGCAGTTCTTC
CDR3: CASKRMKGAEQFF

length: 16
size: -
D: TRBD1
J: TRBJ2-7
V: TRBV3-1
DNA: TGTGCCAGCAGCCAAGATCTGGGGACAGGGATCTACGAGCAGTACTTC
CDR3: CASSQDLGTGIYEQYF

length: 15
size: few
D: TRBD1
J: TRBJ2-7
V: TRBV5-1
DNA: TGCGCCAGCAGCATCCCGGGACAGGGTCCATACGAGCAGTACTTC
CDR3: CASSIPGQGPYEQYF

length: 16
size: -
D: -
J: TRBJ2-1
V: TRBV7-3
DNA: TGTGCCAGCAGCTTAACGGGACCGGGGCCTTACAATGAGCAGTTCTTC
CDR3: CASSLTGPGPYNEQFF

length: 15
size: -
D: TRBD1
J: TRBJ2-7
V: TRBV7-9
DNA: TGTGCCAGCAGCTACGGGACAGCCCTCTCCTACGAGCAGTACTTC
CDR3: CASSYGTALSYEQYF

length: 17
size: -
D: TRBD2
J: TRBJ2-4
V: TRBV20-1
DNA: TGCAGTGCCCTGACTAGCGGGGGGGATGGGGCCAAAAACATTCAGTACTTC
CDR3: CSALTSGGDGAKNIQYF

length: 15
size: -
D: -
J: TRBJ1-6
V: TRBV5-1
DNA: TGCGCCAGCAGCCCGGGAGGGACCTATAATTCACCCCTCCACTTT
CDR3: CASSPGGTYNSPLHF

length: 13
size: -
D: -
J: TRBJ2-7
V: TRBV27
DNA: TGTGCCAGCTCACAACGGAACCCCTACGAGCAGTACTTC
CDR3: CASSQRNPYEQYF

length: 16
size: few
D: -
J: TRBJ2-1
V: TRBV4-1
DNA: TGCGCCAGCAGCCAGCCAGGGACGGACCGGCCCCAGGAGCAGTTCTTC
CDR3: CASSQPGTDRPQEQFF

length: 15
size: many
D: TRBD2
J: TRBJ2-1
V: TRBV11-2
DNA: TGTGCCAGCAGCCTAGCGGGAGGGCCCCACAATGAGCAGTTCTTC
CDR3: CASSLAGGPHNEQFF

length: 14
size: few
D: -
J: TRBJ2-7
V: TRBV20-1
DNA: TGCAGTGCAACAACAGGGGACTTTACCTACGAGCAGTACTTC
CDR3: CSATTGDFTYEQYF

length: 16
size: few
D: TRBD2
J: TRBJ2-1
V: TRBV11-3
DNA: TGTGCCAGCAGCCCCGGACTAGTGGGCTCCTACAATGAGCAGTTCTTC
CDR3: CASSPGLVGSYNEQFF

length: 14
size: -
D: -
J: TRBJ2-1
V: TRBV12-3/TRBV12-4
DNA: TGTGCCAGCAGTTTTTCGTCCGAAAACAATGAGCAGTTCTTC
CDR3: CASSFSSENNEQFF

length: 16
size: few
D: -
J: TRBJ2-5
V: TRBV5-1
DNA: TGCGCCAGCAGCTTGGGATCCGGGACAAAACAAGAGACCCAGTACTTC
CDR3: CASSLGSGTKQETQYF

length: 14
size: many
D: TRBD1
J: TRBJ2-5
V: TRBV20-1
DNA: TGCAGTGCCGAACGAGGGGGCTCCGCGGAGACCCAGTACTTC
CDR3: CSAERGGSAETQYF

length: 13
size: many
D: -
J: TRBJ1-5
V: TRBV7-2
DNA: TGTGCCACCTCACTTGACAGCGATCAGCCCCAGCATTTT
CDR3: CATSLDSDQPQHF

length: 13
size: -
D: -
J: TRBJ2-3
V: TRBV29-1
DNA: TGCAGCGTTGAAGGGACAGACACAGATACGCAGTATTTT
CDR3: CSVEGTDTDTQYF

length: 14
size: few
D: -
J: TRBJ2-3
V: TRBV7-9
DNA: TGTGCCAGCAGCTTTCGGCAGGAGGGAGATACGCAGTATTTT
CDR3: CASSFRQEGDTQYF

length: 15
size: few
D: TRBD1
J: TRBJ1-4
V: TRBV9
DNA: TGTGCCAGCAGCGGCGACCGGGACAGGGACGAAAAACTGTTTTTT
CDR3: CASSGDRDRDEKLFF

length: 16
size: -
D: TRBD2
J: TRBJ2-6
V: TRBV25-1
DNA: TGTGCCAGCAGTGAAGGGACTAGCTCTGGGGCCAACGTCCTGACTTTC
CDR3: CASSEGTSSGANVLTF

length: 16
size: once
D: TRBD1
J: TRBJ1-6
V: TRBV5-1
DNA: TGCGCCAGCAGCTTGGACGTGACAGGGCTTAATTCACCCCTCCACTTT
CDR3: CASSLDVTGLNSPLHF

length: 15
size: few
D: TRBD2
J: TRBJ2-5
V: TRBV7-6
DNA: TGTGCCAGCAGCTTGAGGGTAGCGGGCGAAGAGACCCAGTACTTC
CDR3: CASSLRVAGEETQYF

length: 9
size: -
D: -
J: TRBJ2-1
V: TRBV29-1
DNA: TGCAGCGTTGGCTATGAGCAGTTCTTC
CDR3: CSVGYEQFF

length: 15
size: -
D: TRBD2
J: TRBJ2-7
V: TRBV28
DNA: TGTGCCAGCAGTTTAGGCGGCGGGAGTGGTTACGAGCAGTACTTC
CDR3: CASSLGGGSGYEQYF

length: 15
size: many
D: -
J: TRBJ2-5
V: TRBV5-5
DNA: TGTGCCAGCAGCCGAACAATCCGGGGGTCAGAGACCCAGTACTTC
CDR3: CASSRTIRGSETQYF

length: 16
size: -
D: TRBD2
J: TRBJ2-7
V: TRBV3-1
DNA: TGTGCCAGCAGCCAAGATTTGCTAGCGGGGACCTACGAGCAGTACTTC
CDR3: CASSQDLLAGTYEQYF

length: 14
size: -
D: -
J: TRBJ2-2
V: TRBV20-1
DNA: TGCAGTGCTAGAGCTTGGACTGGCCCCGGGGAGCTGTTTTTT
CDR3: CSARAWTGPGELFF

length: 17
size: -
D: TRBD2
J: TRBJ2-1
V: TRBV12-3/TRBV12-4
DNA: TGTGCCAGCAGTCCACCCTCACTAGCGGGAGGGATTGGTGAGCAGTTCTTC
CDR3: CASSPPSLAGGIGEQFF

length: 14
size: few
D: -
J: TRBJ2-7
V: TRBV24-1
DNA: TGTGCCACCAGTGACCGGGACGGCACCTACGAGCAGTACTTC
CDR3: CATSDRDGTYEQYF

length: 17
size: few
D: TRBD2
J: TRBJ2-7
V: TRBV20-1
DNA: TGCAGTGCTAGAGATCGACTCTTAGCGGGAGGGTACTACGAGCAGTACTTC
CDR3: CSARDRLLAGGYYEQYF

length: 18
size: few
D: TRBD1
J: TRBJ1-4
V: TRBV7-2
DNA: TGTGCCAGCAGCCTCCGGTGGACAGGGGGCGAGTCCGGTGAAAAACTGTTTTTT
CDR3: CASSLRWTGGESGEKLFF

length: 15
size: -
D: TRBD2
J: TRBJ2-5
V: TRBV2
DNA: TGTGCCAGCAGTGGGACTAGCGGAGCTGGAGAGACCCAGTACTTC
CDR3: CASSGTSGAGETQYF

length: 14
size: -
D: -
J: TRBJ1-1
V: TRBV28
DNA: TGTGCCAGCAGTTTATTCGGCCTGAGCACTGAAGCTTTCTTT
CDR3: CASSLFGLSTEAFF

length: 13
size: many
D: -
J: TRBJ2-5
V: TRBV20-1
DNA: TGCAGTGCTAGTTTCCCTCAAAGAGAGACCCAGTACTTC
CDR3: CSASFPQRETQYF

length: 14
size: few
D: -
J: TRBJ1-1
V: TRBV2
DNA: TGTGCCAGCAGCGGCGGGCGCCAGAACACTGAAGCTTTCTTT
CDR3: CASSGGRQNTEAFF

length: 16
size: few
D: TRBD2
J: TRBJ2-7
V: TRBV28
DNA: TGTGCCAGCAGCCGGCGCCCTAGCGGGAGGAATTACGAGCAGTACTTC
CDR3: CASSRRPSGRNYEQYF

length: 13
size: few
D: -
J: TRBJ1-1
V: TRBV5-6
DNA: TGTGCCAGCAGCCCGGGGCCCGGGCCTGAAGCTTTCTTT
CDR3: CASSPGPGPEAFF

length: 14
size: -
D: -
J: TRBJ2-4
V: TRBV28
DNA: TGTGCCAGCAGTAGACTGCTAGCCAAAAGCATTCAGTACTTC
CDR3: CASSRLLAKSIQYF

length: 13
size: -
D: TRBD2
J: TRBJ2-5
V: TRBV20-1
DNA: TGCAGTGCTAGAGGCGCGGGGGTGGAGACCCAGTACTTC
CDR3: CSARGAGVETQYF

length: 13
size: few
D: -
J: TRBJ2-7
V: TRBV6-2/TRBV6-3
DNA: TGTGCCAGCAGTTACAAAGGGTCTGGCGAGCAGTGCTTC
CDR3: CASSYKGSGEQCF

length: 16
size: many
D: -
J: TRBJ2-1
V: TRBV2
DNA: TGTGCCAGCAGTGAAGCGGCGGGACCACATTACAATGAGCAGTTCTTC
CDR3: CASSEAAGPHYNEQFF